This paragraph reports one T cell receptor (beta chain). Its antigen remains unknown. The CDR3 extends over 12 amino acids. These data are taken from a study of blood T cells in healthy people across ages. A sample-barcoded 5' primer and a J-beta primer mix were used in a second PCR of roughly 6 to 11 cycles. Every cDNA molecule bore a tag from a template-switch adaptor containing 12 random nucleotides. TCRdb re-derived calls from the 5' RACE reads in MiXCR, one entry per CDR3 protein. The table has roughly 1.5 million distinct CDR3 sequences, approximately 42% seen once. Findings and limits, study-wide: Unsorted PBMCs ruled out conclusive naive versus antigen-experienced comparison. More naive CD4+ cells and higher diversity marked long-lived donors relative to aged donors. Percentage of naive T cells showed a strong correlation with TCR beta diversity.

The receptor was isolated from a woman aged 18-30 years in good health. V usage is TRBV3-2 and J usage is TRBJ2-1. TRBV3-2 has pseudogene status. The sequencing input was blood. The CDR3 reads CASRPNSSEQFF. CDR3 DNA sequence: TGTGCCAGCAGACCTAACAGTAGTGAGCAGTTCTTC.